Each of the 9 T cell receptor beta chains below was sequenced from the same sample in a study of OX40 agonist ivuxolimab in advanced cancers. Produced via immunoSEQ multiplex PCR; TCRdb's table is partial and in-frame only. The sample shows tens of thousands of clones, about 89% of them seen only once. The sequenced sample was CD4+ or CD8+ T cells sorted from blood, obtained in a trial of the OX40 agonist ivuxolimab. The receptor set was obtained from an adult with an advanced solid tumor such as melanoma, head and neck, liver or kidney cancer.

The chain links TRBV28 to TRBJ2-3, with 10 bases identical to TRBD2. The ends lost 7 bases at V and 4 bases at J; junction bases unmatched: 5. The CDR3 contains 14 residues. The germline V gene has CDR1 MDHEN and CDR2 SYDVKM. This CDR3 reads CASNPAGGSDTQYF. CDR3 nucleotides: TGTGCCAGCAACCCAGCGGGAGGGTCAGATACGCAGTATTTT.

This chain connects TRBV9 to TRBJ1-1; D call uncertain. The CDR3 covers 13 residues. V lost 4 bases and J lost 11, with 18 bases in between. The germline V gene encodes CDR1 SGDLS and CDR2 YYNGEE. The CDR3 sequence is CASSSSLEVKAFF. The CDR3 bases are TGTGCCAGCAGCTCCTCTCTCGAGGTGAAGGCTTTCTTT.

The chain uses TRBV28 and TRBJ2-2; tentative D call: TRBD2 (6 bases). This CDR3 contains 16 residues. Germline loops: CDR1 MDHEN, CDR2 SYDVKM. V lost 6 bases and J 5 bases, leaving 19 bases between the germline ends. CDR3 DNA sequence: TGTGCCAGCAGCACGCCACATAGCGGCGGAACCGGGGAGCTGTTTTTT. This codes for CASSTPHSGGTGELFF. Combining the CDR3 with reference TRBV28 and TRBJ2-2 gives the whole variable domain DVKVTQSSRYLVKRTGEKVFLECVQDMDHENMFWYRQDPGLGLRLIYFSYDVKMKEKGDIPEGYSVSREKKERFSLILESASTNQTSMYLCASSTPHSGGTGELFFGEGSRLTVL.

The rearrangement joins TRBV4-1 to TRBJ2-2; TRBD2 matches 8 bases. Trimming took 2 bases from V and 8 from J; bases not matched to a gene: 10. Germline V gene lookup returns CDR1 MGHRA and CDR2 YSYEKL. This CDR3 has 16 amino acids. The CDR3 nucleotides read TGCGCCAGCAGCCAACCGGCCGGGAGGGTTCCTGGGGAGCTGTTTTTT. Amino acids: CASSQPAGRVPGELFF.

The chain couples TRBV5-1 to TRBJ2-7, with a tentative D call TRBD1 (6 bases). The germline gives CDR1 SGHRS, CDR2 YFSETQ. The CDR3 is 15 amino acids. Deletions cut 2 bases from V and 2 bases from J, with 14 bases between. CDR3 amino acids: CASSFAGQTTYEQYF. DNA of the CDR3: TGCGCCAGCAGCTTTGCCGGACAGACTACCTACGAGCAGTACTTC. Variable domain in full (rest from reference TRBV5-1 and TRBJ2-7): KAGVTQTPRYLIKTRGQQVTLSCSPISGHRSVSWYQQTPGQGLQFLFEYFSETQRNKGNFPGRFSGRQFSNSRSEMNVSTLELGDSALYLCASSFAGQTTYEQYFGPGTRLTVT.

This clone occurred once. The chain combines TRBV14 with TRBJ2-7; D is unclear. The CDR3 is 15 residues long. Germline V lookup: CDR1 SGHDN, CDR2 FVKESK. The V gene lost 4 bases and the J gene lost 5 bases, with 18 bases spanning the gap. The CDR3 bases are TGTGCCAGCAGCCGAAACCCTGGGATTATGGACGAGCAGTACTTC. The encoded protein is CASSRNPGIMDEQYF.

CDR3 sequence (DNA): TGTGCCAGCAGAAAAATGGACGTAAACTCCTACGAGCAGTACTTC. It is translated as CASRKMDVNSYEQYF. The V gene is TRBV2, the J gene TRBJ2-7; no reliable D call. With 6 bases removed from V and 0 bases from J, the gap between germline ends came to 15 bases. Germline V lookup: CDR1 SNHLY, CDR2 FYNNEI. This CDR3 comprises 15 residues.

The sample holds one count of this clone. The rearrangement uses TRBV5-1 and TRBJ2-5, with TRBD2 matching 12 bases. Germline V lookup: CDR1 SGHRS, CDR2 YFSETQ. V lost 7 bases, J lost 0 bases, and 10 bases stayed unmatched. This CDR3 is 17 amino acids long. The CDR3 spells CASGAGLAGGYQETQYF. The CDR3 DNA follows: TGCGCCAGCGGGGCTGGTCTAGCGGGAGGGTACCAAGAGACCCAGTACTTC.

V gene TRBV29-1 combines with J gene TRBJ1-1, with a tentative D call TRBD1 (5 bases). The CDR3 covers 12 residues. Germline CDR1 reads SQVTM; CDR2 reads ANQGSEA. The V gene lost 2 bases and the J gene lost 6 bases, with 10 bases spanning the gap. CDR3 DNA sequence: TGCAGCGTTGAAAAGGGGCAAGCTGAAGCTTTCTTT. As protein: CSVEKGQAEAFF.